Listed below are T cell receptor beta chains from one sample, sequenced in a study of CDR3 diversity in severe acne. TCRdb redid the calling of the PCR reads with MiXCR, one entry per CDR3 protein. The sample includes under 100,000 distinct CDR3 sequences, 45% to 50% seen only once; the top ten take 9.5% to 13%. Source material: blood. Receptor source: a male donor in good health, serving as a control. CDR3s include the opening cysteine and the closing phenylalanine or tryptophan.

TRBJ1-1 TRBV20-1 CSARVGGNTEAFF
TRBJ1-1 TRBV6-1 CASRTTGVNTEAFF
TRBJ1-1 TRBV5-6 CASSFLQGAKTEAFF
TRBJ2-2 TRBV9 CASSVVGGELFF
TRBJ1-6 TRBV7-2 CASSLDAGQGFYSPLHF
TRBJ1-4 TRBV11-3 CASSFPGQGKLFF
TRBJ2-1 TRBV20-1 CSASSDSSGSYNEQFF
TRBJ1-4 TRBV5-6 CASSFQTLNEKLFF
TRBJ1-2 TRBV5-6 CASRGQGASYGYTF
TRBJ1-6 TRBV2 CASSFLDPTFDNSPLHF
TRBJ2-3 TRBV7-8 CASTRQRTSGFRDTQYF
TRBJ1-1 TRBV19 CASSMRLASTEAFF
TRBJ1-2 TRBV28 CASSSHYGYTF
TRBJ2-7 TRBV7-7 CASSLDSTGAYEQYF
NA TRBV9 CASSVSGTGGNEQFF
TRBJ2-1 TRBV25-1 CASSDSGTSGAITSYNEQFF